This T cell receptor (beta chain) originates from a study of beta chain features in type 1 diabetes. From germline, CDR1 is MGHDK and CDR2 SYGVNS. This CDR3 spans 14 amino acids. V lost 3 bases and J lost 5, with 10 bases in between. Donors contributed one heparinised blood draw apiece, averaging about 116 mL. Findings of the study overall: Amplification by PCR could prefer shorter templates, with the same effect in patients and controls. There was a moderate but significant shortening of TCRB CDR3s in all four CD4+ subsets of Type 1 diabetes patients. Over-representation of high TCR-expressing cells was a possible consequence of cDNA sequencing.

The study reverse transcribed the entire isolated RNA, so it sequenced expressed TCRB transcripts. Sequencing used immunoSEQ multiplex PCR; TCRdb keeps in-frame clones, though not all of them. The sample holds roughly 240,000 clones, roughly a quarter seen once. This clone appeared a few times. What it binds is not known. The clonotype comes from a woman aged 25 to 39 with type 1 diabetes. Sequencing was done on a sample of naive CD4+ T cells from blood. The chain recombines TRBV25-1 with TRBJ2-2; D gene uncertain. CDR3 residues: CASSEPLATGELFF. In DNA form, the CDR3 reads TGTGCCAGCAGTGAGCCATTAGCTACCGGGGAGCTGTTTTTT.